Sequencing of this TCR beta chain was carried out in a study of blood T cells in healthy people across ages. This clonotype occurred a few times. Combining a sample-barcoded 5' primer with a J-beta primer mix, a second PCR ran for roughly 6 to 11 cycles. TCRdb ran MiXCR on the 5' RACE reads and lists one entry per CDR3 protein. The sample includes about 1.8 million distinct CDR3 sequences, roughly 50% of them seen just once. The V end was cut by 4 bases, the J end by 6 bases, with 10 bases between. This CDR3 has 12 residues. Looked up from germline, CDR1 is SNHLY and CDR2 is FYNNEI. The genes are TRBV2 and TRBJ2-7, with D maybe TRBD1 (5 bases). Sequenced: blood. This clonotype was obtained from a middle-aged woman in good health. CDR3 nucleotides: TGTGCCAGCAGTGTCCAGGGTGGCGAGCAGTACTTC. As protein: CASSVQGGEQYF.